The rows below give T cell receptor beta chains drawn from one sample of a study of blood T cell repertoires in COVID-19. Profiling relied on immunoSEQ multiplex PCR, and the TCRdb table lists in-frame clones only, not all of them. The data contain approximately 60,000 clones, around 83% of them singletons. Sequenced sample: peripheral blood. These TCRs come from a woman older than 75 with acute or convalescent COVID-19. CDR3s include the opening cysteine and the closing phenylalanine or tryptophan. D genes are given only for firm matches. Size is omitted from some rows. Given values are once, few, many or a class for expanded clones.

J gene	clone size	V gene	D gene	CDR3 DNA	CDR3 protein
TRBJ2-2	few	TRBV3-1/TRBV3-2	-	TGTGCCAGCAACGTACACAGTAACACCGGGGAGCTGTTTTTT	CASNVHSNTGELFF
TRBJ1-5	-	TRBV6-5	-	TGTGCCAGCAGTCAGGGAGGGCAGCCCCAGCATTTT	CASSQGGQPQHF
TRBJ1-1	once	TRBV5-1	-	TGCGCCAGCAGCTCCGCGGGAAACACTGAAGCTTTCTTT	CASSSAGNTEAFF
TRBJ1-2	-	TRBV7-2	TRBD1	TGTGCCAGCAGCTTAGGGACAGGGAGGTCTGGCTACACCTTC	CASSLGTGRSGYTF
TRBJ1-2	few	TRBV18	TRBD1	TGTGCCAGCTCACCCACAGGGGAATCCCATGGCTACACCTTC	CASSPTGESHGYTF
TRBJ2-7	-	TRBV29-1	TRBD1	TGCAGCGCTCTCCGGGACAGTGCCTACGAGCAGTACTTC	CSALRDSAYEQYF
TRBJ2-3	-	TRBV6-1	TRBD2	TGTGCCAGCAGTGCACATAGCGGGACTTCCACAGATACGCAGTATTTT	CASSAHSGTSTDTQYF
TRBJ2-3	-	TRBV30	-	TGTGCCTGGAGTATCGGGGTGGGAGATACGCAGTATTTT	CAWSIGVGDTQYF
TRBJ1-2	-	TRBV28	-	TGTGCCAGCAGTTCCTACCGTGCGTTCTGGACGGGAACCTATGGCTACACCTTC	CASSSYRAFWTGTYGYTF
TRBJ2-5	-	TRBV28	TRBD1	TGTGCCAGCAGTACAGGGGGCGCAGAGACCCAGTACTTC	CASSTGGAETQYF
TRBJ2-1	-	TRBV7-2	TRBD2	TGTGCCAGCAGTCCTATCCGGGGGGGATCCTACAATGAGCAGTTCTTC	CASSPIRGGSYNEQFF
TRBJ1-1	-	TRBV30	-	TGTGCCTGGGACCTATCTCCCCAGGGTCTTGAAGCTTTCTTT	CAWDLSPQGLEAFF
TRBJ1-4	-	TRBV15	-	TGTGCCACCAGCAGAGAGGGGGCGACAGAAAACAATGAAAAACTGTTTTTT	CATSREGATENNEKLFF
TRBJ1-1	few	TRBV6-5	-	TGTGCCAGTTCGCAGGGTAACACTGAAGCTTTCTTT	CASSQGNTEAFF
TRBJ2-7	-	TRBV5-5	-	TGTGCCAGCAGCTCGGGAACAGGGACCTACGAGCAGTACTTC	CASSSGTGTYEQYF
TRBJ2-7	-	TRBV7-8	-	TGTGCCAGCAGCTTAGGCGGGGGCCTATACGAGCAGTACTTC	CASSLGGGLYEQYF
TRBJ2-3	-	TRBV13	TRBD2	TGTGCCAGCAGCTCGACTAGCGGGAGCACAGATACGCAGTATTTT	CASSSTSGSTDTQYF
TRBJ1-4	-	TRBV19	-	TGTGCCAGTACTAATACACCGGTTGGGGGGACGAGGAGGCCTAATGAAAAACTGTTTTTT	CASTNTPVGGTRRPNEKLFF
TRBJ1-5	-	TRBV11-2	-	TGTGCCAGCAGCTTAGAGGCGGGAATCAATCAGCCCCAGCATTTT	CASSLEAGINQPQHF
TRBJ2-7	-	TRBV27	-	TGTGCCAGCAGTTTATCTTCGAGGATCCTTTCCTACGAGCAGTACTTC	CASSLSSRILSYEQYF
TRBJ1-1	-	TRBV30	TRBD1	TGTGCCTGGAGTGCCCAGTACGGAGGGGGCTCCACTGAAGCTTTCTTT	CAWSAQYGGGSTEAFF
TRBJ1-5	-	TRBV24-1	-	TGTGCCACCAGTGATGGGGGCGCGGTACAGCCCCAGCATTTT	CATSDGGAVQPQHF
TRBJ2-1	-	TRBV6-2/TRBV6-3	TRBD2	TGTGCCAGCAGTTACAGCGGGGGGTCCTACAATGAGCAGTTCTTC	CASSYSGGSYNEQFF
TRBJ1-3	-	TRBV6-1	-	TGTGCCAGCAGTGGGAATCTACAGAGCTCTGGAAACACCATATATTTT	CASSGNLQSSGNTIYF
TRBJ1-2	-	TRBV3-1/TRBV3-2	-	TGTGCCAGCAGCCAAGAGGAGCTCTATGGCTACACCTTC	CASSQEELYGYTF